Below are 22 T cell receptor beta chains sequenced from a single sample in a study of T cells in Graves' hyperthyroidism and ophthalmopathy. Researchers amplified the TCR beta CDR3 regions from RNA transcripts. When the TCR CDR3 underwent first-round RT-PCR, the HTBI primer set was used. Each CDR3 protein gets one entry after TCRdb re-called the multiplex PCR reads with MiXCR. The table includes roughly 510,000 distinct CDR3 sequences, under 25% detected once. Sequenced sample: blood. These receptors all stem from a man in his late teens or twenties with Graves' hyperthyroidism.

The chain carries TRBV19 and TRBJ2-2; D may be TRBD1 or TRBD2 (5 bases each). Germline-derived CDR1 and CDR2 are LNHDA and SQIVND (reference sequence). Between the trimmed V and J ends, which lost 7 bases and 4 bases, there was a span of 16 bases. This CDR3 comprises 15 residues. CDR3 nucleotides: TGTGCCAGTATGAGGATCGGGGCGAGCACCGGGGAGCTGTTTTTT. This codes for CASMRIGASTGELFF.

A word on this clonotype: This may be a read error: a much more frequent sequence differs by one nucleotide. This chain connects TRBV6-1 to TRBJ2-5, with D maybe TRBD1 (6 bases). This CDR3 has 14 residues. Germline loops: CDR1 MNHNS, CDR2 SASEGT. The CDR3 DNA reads TGTGCCAGCAGTCCCACAGGGTCAGGCGAGACCCGGTACTTC. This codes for CASSPTGSGETRYF.

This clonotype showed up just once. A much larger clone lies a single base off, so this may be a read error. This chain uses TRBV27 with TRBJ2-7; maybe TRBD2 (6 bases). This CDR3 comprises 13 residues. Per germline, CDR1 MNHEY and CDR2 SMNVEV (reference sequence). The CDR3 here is CDSSWGEDYEQYF. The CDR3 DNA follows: TGTGACAGCAGTTGGGGGGAGGACTACGAGCAGTACTTC.

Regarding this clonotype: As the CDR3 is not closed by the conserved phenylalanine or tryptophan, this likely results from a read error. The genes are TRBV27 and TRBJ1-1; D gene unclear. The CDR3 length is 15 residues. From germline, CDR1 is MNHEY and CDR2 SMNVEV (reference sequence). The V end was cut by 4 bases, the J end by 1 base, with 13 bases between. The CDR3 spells CASSSTPFTNTEAFL. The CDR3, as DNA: TGTGCCAGCAGTTCGACCCCCTTCACGAACACTGAAGCTTTCTTG.

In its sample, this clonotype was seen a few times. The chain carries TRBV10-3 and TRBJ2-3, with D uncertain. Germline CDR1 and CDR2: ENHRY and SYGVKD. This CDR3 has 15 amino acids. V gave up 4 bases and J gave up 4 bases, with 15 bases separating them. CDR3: CAISGRVSPPDTQYF. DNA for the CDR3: TGTGCCATCAGTGGTCGGGTGTCACCGCCAGATACGCAGTATTTT.

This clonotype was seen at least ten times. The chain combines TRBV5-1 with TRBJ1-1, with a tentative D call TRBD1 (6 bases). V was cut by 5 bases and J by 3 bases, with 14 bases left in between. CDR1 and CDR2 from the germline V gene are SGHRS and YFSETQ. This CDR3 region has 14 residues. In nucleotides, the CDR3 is TGCGCCAGCAGAGAGGGGGTGGCAGACACTGAAGCTTTCTTT. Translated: CASREGVADTEAFF.

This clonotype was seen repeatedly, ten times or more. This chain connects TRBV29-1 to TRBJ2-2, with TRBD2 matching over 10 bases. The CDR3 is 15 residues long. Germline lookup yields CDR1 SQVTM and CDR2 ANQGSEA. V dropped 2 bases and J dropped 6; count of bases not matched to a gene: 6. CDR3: CSVELSGGFPGELFF. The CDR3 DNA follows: TGCAGCGTTGAACTTAGCGGGGGGTTCCCCGGGGAGCTGTTTTTT.

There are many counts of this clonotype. Here the CDR3 DNA reads TGTGCCAGCACATCACGGGAGGGGGAGGATGGCTACACCTTC. This encodes CASTSREGEDGYTF. The V gene is TRBV6-1, the J gene TRBJ1-2; possibly TRBD1 for D (6 bases). Between the trimmed V and J ends, which lost 7 bases and 6 bases, there was a span of 18 bases. The germline V gene has CDR1 MNHNS and CDR2 SASEGT. CDR3 length equals 14 residues.

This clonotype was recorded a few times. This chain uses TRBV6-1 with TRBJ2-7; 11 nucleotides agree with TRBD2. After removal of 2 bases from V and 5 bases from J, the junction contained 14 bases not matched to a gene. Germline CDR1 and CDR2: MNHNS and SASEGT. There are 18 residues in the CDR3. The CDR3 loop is CASSERGTSGALLDEQYF. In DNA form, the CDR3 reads TGTGCCAGCAGTGAACGAGGGACTAGCGGTGCCCTTCTAGACGAGCAGTACTTC.

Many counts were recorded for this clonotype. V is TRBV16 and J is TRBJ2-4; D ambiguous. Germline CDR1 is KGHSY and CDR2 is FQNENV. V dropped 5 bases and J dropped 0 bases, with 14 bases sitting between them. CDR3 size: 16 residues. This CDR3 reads CASSSGSTVAKNIQYF. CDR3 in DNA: TGTGCCAGCAGCTCAGGATCAACGGTAGCCAAAAACATTCAGTACTTC. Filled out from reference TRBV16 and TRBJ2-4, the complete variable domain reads GEEVAQTPKHLVRGEGQKAKLYCAPIKGHSYVFWYQQVLKNEFKFLISFQNENVFDETGMPKERFSAKCLPNSPCSLEIQATKLEDSAVYFCASSSGSTVAKNIQYFGAGTRLSVL.

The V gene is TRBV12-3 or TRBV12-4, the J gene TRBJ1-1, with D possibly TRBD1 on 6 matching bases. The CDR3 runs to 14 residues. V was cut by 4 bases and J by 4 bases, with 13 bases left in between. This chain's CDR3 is CASSSRGGITEAFF. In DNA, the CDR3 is TGTGCCAGCAGTTCTAGGGGGGGGATCACTGAAGCTTTCTTT.

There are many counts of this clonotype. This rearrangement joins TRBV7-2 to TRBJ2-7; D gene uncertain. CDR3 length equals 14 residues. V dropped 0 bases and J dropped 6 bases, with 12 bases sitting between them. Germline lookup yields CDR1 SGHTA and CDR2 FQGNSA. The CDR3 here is CASSLARGASEQYF. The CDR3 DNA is TGTGCCAGCAGCTTAGCGCGTGGAGCAAGCGAGCAGTACTTC.

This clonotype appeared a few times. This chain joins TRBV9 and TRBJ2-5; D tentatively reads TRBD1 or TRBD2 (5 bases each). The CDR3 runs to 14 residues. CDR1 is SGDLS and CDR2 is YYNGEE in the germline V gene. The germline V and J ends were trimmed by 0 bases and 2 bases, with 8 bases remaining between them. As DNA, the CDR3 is TGTGCCAGCAGCGTAGAGGGGAGACAAGAGACCCAGTACTTC. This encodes CASSVEGRQETQYF.

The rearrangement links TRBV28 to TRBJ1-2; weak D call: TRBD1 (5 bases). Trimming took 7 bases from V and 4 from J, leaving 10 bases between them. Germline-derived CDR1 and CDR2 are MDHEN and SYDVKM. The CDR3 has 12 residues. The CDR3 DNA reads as TGTGCCAGCAAGGGGCGCGGCTATGGCTACACCTTC. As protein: CASKGRGYGYTF.

CDR3 coding DNA: TGCAGTGCTAGAGAAATGGGGGGGCCTACTCCCTATGGCTACACCTTC. Translation gives CSAREMGGPTPYGYTF. The chain couples TRBV20-1 to TRBJ1-2; a possible D gene is TRBD1 (6 bases). This CDR3 contains 16 residues. V gave up 0 bases and J gave up 4 bases, with 18 bases separating them. The germline CDR1 and CDR2 sequences are DFQATT and SNEGSKA (reference sequence).

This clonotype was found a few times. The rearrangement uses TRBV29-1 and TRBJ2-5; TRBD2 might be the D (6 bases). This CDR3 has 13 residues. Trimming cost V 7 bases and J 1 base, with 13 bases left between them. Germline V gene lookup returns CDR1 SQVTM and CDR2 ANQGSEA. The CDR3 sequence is CSAGTYTQETQYF. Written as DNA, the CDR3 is TGCAGCGCAGGGACTTATACCCAAGAGACCCAGTACTTC.

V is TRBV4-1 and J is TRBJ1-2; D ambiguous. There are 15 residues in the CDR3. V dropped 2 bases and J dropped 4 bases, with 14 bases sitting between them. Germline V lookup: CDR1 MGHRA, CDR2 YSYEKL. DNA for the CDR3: TGCGCCAGCAGCCAATTGAGGTTAGGGTCCTATGGCTACACCTTC. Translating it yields CASSQLRLGSYGYTF.

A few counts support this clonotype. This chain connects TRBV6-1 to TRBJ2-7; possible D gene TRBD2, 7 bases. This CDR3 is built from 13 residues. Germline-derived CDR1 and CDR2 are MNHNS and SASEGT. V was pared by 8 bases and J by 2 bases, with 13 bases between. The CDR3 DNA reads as TGTGCCAGCCGGGGGGCTGCAACCTACGAGCAGTACTTC. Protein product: CASRGAATYEQYF.

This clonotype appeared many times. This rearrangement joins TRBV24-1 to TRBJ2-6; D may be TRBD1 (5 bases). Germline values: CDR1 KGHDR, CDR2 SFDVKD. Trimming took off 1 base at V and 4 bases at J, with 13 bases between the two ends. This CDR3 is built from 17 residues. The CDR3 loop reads CATSDFPDSTGANVLTF. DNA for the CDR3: TGTGCCACCAGTGATTTCCCCGACAGTACCGGGGCCAACGTCCTGACTTTC.

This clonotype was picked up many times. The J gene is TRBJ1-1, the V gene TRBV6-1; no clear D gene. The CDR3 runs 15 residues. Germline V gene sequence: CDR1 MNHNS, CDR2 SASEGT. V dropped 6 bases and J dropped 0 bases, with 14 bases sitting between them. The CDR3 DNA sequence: TGTGCCAGCAGGACCGGGAGCCAGATGAACACTGAAGCTTTCTTT. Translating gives CASRTGSQMNTEAFF.

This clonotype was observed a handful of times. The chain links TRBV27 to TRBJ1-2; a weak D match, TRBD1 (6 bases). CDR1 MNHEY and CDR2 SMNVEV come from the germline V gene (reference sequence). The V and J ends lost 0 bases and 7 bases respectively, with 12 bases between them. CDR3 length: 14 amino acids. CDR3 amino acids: CASSLSGGVVGYTF. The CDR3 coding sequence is TGTGCCAGCAGTTTATCCGGGGGCGTAGTTGGCTACACCTTC.

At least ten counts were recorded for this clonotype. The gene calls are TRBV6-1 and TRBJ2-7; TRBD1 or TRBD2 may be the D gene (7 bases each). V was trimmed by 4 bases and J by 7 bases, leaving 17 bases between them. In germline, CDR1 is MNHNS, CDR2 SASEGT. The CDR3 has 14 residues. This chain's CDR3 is CASSAPGGGGEQYF. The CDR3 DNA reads TGTGCCAGCAGTGCCCCAGGGGGGGGCGGAGAGCAGTACTTC.